This is a list of T cell receptor beta chains from one sample in a study of T cells in Graves' hyperthyroidism and ophthalmopathy. TCRdb used MiXCR to reprocess the multiplex PCR reads, holding one entry per CDR3 protein. The table has 550,000 to 600,000 distinct CDR3 sequences, 12% to 15% seen once. Sequencing was performed on blood. These receptors were taken from a woman aged 18-29 years with Graves' ophthalmopathy. Each CDR3 is given with its conserved first and last residue. The order of the fields is J gene, D gene, V gene, clone size, CDR3 protein, CDR3 DNA. D genes are given only for firm matches. Clone size is not always given. Where it is, it says once, few, many or a class for expanded clones.

j_call: TRBJ2-5
d_call: -
v_call: TRBV4-1
clone_size: few
cdr3_aa: CASSPTGAKTQYF
cdr3_nt: TGCGCCAGCAGCCCCACGGGGGCGAAGACCCAGTACTTC

j_call: TRBJ2-7
d_call: TRBD2
v_call: TRBV3-1
clone_size: few
cdr3_aa: CASSFRTSAPYEQYF
cdr3_nt: TGTGCCAGCAGTTTCCGGACTAGCGCTCCCTACGAGCAGTACTTC

j_call: TRBJ2-1
d_call: -
v_call: TRBV20-1
clone_size: many
cdr3_aa: CSAQHSMSSYNEQFF
cdr3_nt: TGCAGTGCTCAACATTCTATGAGCTCCTACAATGAGCAGTTCTTC

j_call: TRBJ1-4
d_call: -
v_call: TRBV20-1
clone_size: few
cdr3_aa: CSARALDTINEKLFF
cdr3_nt: TGCAGTGCTAGAGCTCTGGACACCATTAATGAAAAACTGTTTTTT

j_call: TRBJ2-3
d_call: -
v_call: TRBV7-9
clone_size: many
cdr3_aa: CASSSDQGLADTQYF
cdr3_nt: TGTGCCAGCAGCTCAGACCAGGGGTTGGCAGATACGCAGTATTTT

j_call: TRBJ2-5
d_call: -
v_call: TRBV28
clone_size: many
cdr3_aa: CASSLLHRQETQYF
cdr3_nt: TGTGCCAGCAGTTTATTACACCGACAAGAGACCCAGTACTTC

j_call: TRBJ2-3
d_call: TRBD2
v_call: TRBV7-9
clone_size: many
cdr3_aa: CASSPLLRAGGRPGGTDTQYF
cdr3_nt: TGTGCCAGCAGCCCCCTCCTTAGGGCGGGAGGGCGCCCCGGAGGCACAGATACGCAGTATTTT

j_call: TRBJ2-7
d_call: -
v_call: TRBV11-2
clone_size: many
cdr3_aa: CASSSRGIVSYEQYF
cdr3_nt: TGTGCCAGCAGCTCCAGGGGAATCGTCTCCTACGAGCAGTACTTC

j_call: TRBJ1-6
d_call: -
v_call: TRBV28
clone_size: few
cdr3_aa: CASTGINSPLHF
cdr3_nt: TGTGCCAGCACAGGGATTAATTCACCCCTCCACTTT

j_call: TRBJ2-3
d_call: -
v_call: TRBV2
clone_size: many
cdr3_aa: CASSLGATTDTQYF
cdr3_nt: TGTGCCAGCAGCCTCGGGGCTACCACAGATACGCAGTATTTT

j_call: TRBJ2-1
d_call: -
v_call: TRBV5-1
clone_size: -
cdr3_aa: CASSLPAAGKSSYNEQFF
cdr3_nt: TGCGCCAGCAGCCTACCCGCCGCAGGGAAAAGCTCCTACAATGAGCAGTTCTTC

j_call: TRBJ2-2
d_call: -
v_call: TRBV6-5
clone_size: many
cdr3_aa: CASSYGDTGELFF
cdr3_nt: TGTGCCAGCAGTTACGGGGACACCGGGGAGCTGTTTTTT

j_call: TRBJ1-6
d_call: -
v_call: TRBV28
clone_size: many
cdr3_aa: CASSLTRRGYSPLHF
cdr3_nt: TGTGCCAGCAGTTTAACTCGTAGAGGCTATTCACCCCTCCACTTT

j_call: TRBJ1-5
d_call: -
v_call: TRBV12-3/TRBV12-4
clone_size: many
cdr3_aa: CASSQGSSNQPQHF
cdr3_nt: TGTGCCAGCAGTCAGGGCTCTAGCAATCAGCCCCAGCATTTT

j_call: TRBJ1-5
d_call: TRBD1
v_call: TRBV9
clone_size: -
cdr3_aa: CASSDRGQPNQPQHF
cdr3_nt: TGTGCCAGCAGCGACAGGGGACAGCCGAATCAGCCCCAGCATTTT

j_call: TRBJ1-1
d_call: -
v_call: TRBV12-5
clone_size: -
cdr3_aa: CASGLVRRDAFF
cdr3_nt: TGTGCTAGTGGTTTGGTACGGCGCGACGCTTTCTTT